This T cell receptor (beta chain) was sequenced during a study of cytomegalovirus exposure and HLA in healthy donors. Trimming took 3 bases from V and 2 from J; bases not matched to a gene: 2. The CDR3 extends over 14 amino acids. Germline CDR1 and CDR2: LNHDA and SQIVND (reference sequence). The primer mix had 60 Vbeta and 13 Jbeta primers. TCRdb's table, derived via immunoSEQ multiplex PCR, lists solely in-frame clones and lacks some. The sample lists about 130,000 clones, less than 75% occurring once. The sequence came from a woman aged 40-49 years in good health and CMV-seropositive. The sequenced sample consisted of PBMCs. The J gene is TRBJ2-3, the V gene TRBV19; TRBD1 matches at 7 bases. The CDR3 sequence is CASSMTGYTDTQYF. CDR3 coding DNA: TGTGCCAGTAGTATGACAGGGTACACAGATACGCAGTATTTT.